The text below deals with one TCR beta chain. The ends were cut back, 5 bases at V and 0 bases at J, with 5 bases in the middle. The CDR3 is 12 residues long. This specimen comes from a study of T-cell reconstitution after alpha-beta-depleted transplantation in children. Unique molecular identifiers tagged the TCRbeta library. TCRdb ran MiXCR on the PCR reads and lists one entry per CDR3 protein. This sample has a few hundred thousand distinct CDR3 sequences, with approximately 9.5% found just once. The starting material was PBMCs from the stem cell graft donor, obtained from the stem cell graft. This clonotype was sampled from a human donor who donated a stem cell graft to a child with acute lymphoblastic leukemia. The genes are TRBV12-3 or TRBV12-4 and TRBJ2-7; no definite D call. CDR3 sequence reads: CASSLYSYEQYF. CDR3 coding DNA: TGTGCCAGCAGTCTATACTCCTACGAGCAGTACTTC.